These 20 T cell receptor beta chains share one sample of origin, sequenced in a study of beta chain features in type 1 diabetes. The investigators reverse transcribed all of the isolated RNA, so they sequenced expressed TCRB transcripts. Sequencing was performed with immunoSEQ multiplex PCR; in TCRdb, only in-frame clones are kept and a portion is missing. In the table there are hundreds of thousands of clones, about 15% of which are singletons. Sequences were obtained from central memory CD4+ T cells from blood. The origin of the receptors is a man younger than 45 in good health.

This clone was recorded a few times. The chain links TRBV2 to TRBJ1-6; D perhaps matches TRBD1 (5 bases). Germline V gene sequence: CDR1 SNHLY, CDR2 FYNNEI. The CDR3 contains 12 residues. V lost 6 bases, J lost 9 bases, and 9 bases lay in between. The CDR3 protein is CASRVGGSPLHF. CDR3 DNA sequence: TGTGCCAGCAGGGTCGGGGGTTCACCCCTCCACTTT.

The chain couples TRBV6-5 to TRBJ2-7, with D unresolved. Trimming removed 7 bases at V and 10 bases at J, with 11 bases between. CDR3 length: 10 residues. CDR1 MNHEY and CDR2 SVGAGI come from the germline V gene. CDR3 residues: CASKQKNQYF. CDR3 DNA: TGTGCCAGCAAACAGAAAAATCAGTACTTC.

This clone has only a few counts. V is TRBV6-5 and J is TRBJ2-3; the match to TRBD2 covers 7 bases. CDR3 length: 15 residues. Trimming took 5 bases from V and 0 from J; bases not matched to a gene: 5. Germline lookup yields CDR1 MNHEY and CDR2 SVGAGI. CDR3 nucleotide sequence: TGTGCCAGCAGTCCGCGGGGGTTTAGCACAGATACGCAGTATTTT. Its protein product is CASSPRGFSTDTQYF.

The chain joins TRBV14 to TRBJ2-1; 11 bases are a match to TRBD1. Losses at the gene ends were 6 bases for V and 9 bases for J; bases not matched to a gene: 4. Germline V gives CDR1 SGHDN, CDR2 FVKESK. The CDR3 loop spans 13 amino acids. CDR3 in DNA: TGTGCCAGCAGGGACAGGGGGCCGGGTGAGCAGTTCTTC. Its translation is CASRDRGPGEQFF.

This clone was picked up many times. The V call is TRBV4-1, the J call TRBJ1-2, with 10 nucleotides matching TRBD1. The germline CDR1 and CDR2 sequences are MGHRA and YSYEKL. With 1 base clipped from V and 4 bases from J, the junction kept 6 bases outside the gene matches. This CDR3 is 16 amino acids long. CDR3 loop: CASSQVGTGAIYGYTF. For the CDR3, the DNA is TGCGCCAGCAGCCAAGTAGGGACAGGGGCCATCTATGGCTACACCTTC.

This clone was seen only a few times. The rearrangement uses TRBV7-9 and TRBJ2-1; D is undetermined. Trimming removed 0 bases from V and 8 bases from J, with 11 bases in between. The CDR3 is 14 amino acids. Germline lookup yields CDR1 SEHNR and CDR2 FQNEAQ (reference sequence). The CDR3: CASSLAHPGDEQFF. In DNA form, the CDR3 reads TGTGCCAGCAGCTTAGCCCACCCTGGGGATGAGCAGTTCTTC. Looking up the rest from reference TRBV7-9 and TRBJ2-1 gives the full variable domain: DTGVSQNPRHKITKRGQNVTFRCDPISEHNRLYWYRQTLGQGPEFLTYFQNEAQLEKSRLLSDRFSAERPKGSFSTLEIQRTEQGDSAMYLCASSLAHPGDEQFFGPGTRLTVL.

V and J are TRBV25-1 and TRBJ1-4; D gene uncertain. In germline, CDR1 is MGHDK, CDR2 SYGVNS. This CDR3 contains 14 residues. Trimming took off 3 bases at V and 4 bases at J, with 9 bases between the two ends. The CDR3: CASSDRGFNEKLFF. Here the CDR3 DNA reads TGTGCCAGCAGTGATCGAGGATTTAATGAAAAACTGTTTTTT.

The chain links TRBV6-1 to TRBJ2-5, with 7 bases aligning to TRBD1. CDR1 is MNHNS and CDR2 is SASEGT in the germline V gene. Germline trimming cut 6 bases from V and 4 bases from J; bases unmatched to any gene: 8. The length of the CDR3 is 14 residues. The CDR3 here is CASRYRQGGETQYF. The CDR3 DNA reads TGTGCCAGCAGGTACCGACAGGGTGGAGAGACCCAGTACTTC.

This clone showed up just a few times. A much larger clone sits a single nucleotide away, making a read error possible. This chain links TRBV7-3 with TRBJ2-1; 10 bases fit TRBD2. Trimming took 6 bases from V and 0 from J; bases not matched to a gene: 2. The CDR3 spans 15 residues. From germline, CDR1 is SGHTA and CDR2 FQGTGA. CDR3 DNA sequence: TGTGCCAGCAGTCCTAGCGGGAGCTCCTACAATGAGCAGTTCTTC. Translated, it gives CASSPSGSSYNEQFF.

This chain connects TRBV4-3 to TRBJ2-3; D possibly uses TRBD1 or TRBD2 (5 bases each). This CDR3 has 16 amino acids. The germline V and J ends were trimmed by 4 bases and 0 bases, with 14 bases remaining between them. Germline assignment: CDR1 LGHNA and CDR2 YSLEER. For the CDR3, the DNA is TGCGCCAGCAGCCTCACAGGCGGCGGGAGCACAGATACGCAGTATTTT. Its protein is CASSLTGGGSTDTQYF.

The V gene is TRBV23-1, the J gene TRBJ1-2; 7 nucleotides align to TRBD1. TRBV23-1 is filed as an ORF, its function uncertain. The ends lost 3 bases at V and 8 bases at J; junction bases unmatched: 9. The CDR3 spans 14 residues. CDR3 DNA sequence: TGCGCCAGCAGTCAGGGGGGACAGTTACACGGCTACACCTTC. It translates to CASSQGGQLHGYTF.

This clone was picked up a small number of times. J is TRBJ2-2 and V is TRBV19; possible D gene TRBD2, 6 bases. There are 15 residues in the CDR3. V lost 3 bases, J lost 2 bases, and 10 bases lay in between. Germline loops: CDR1 LNHDA, CDR2 SQIVND (reference sequence). In nucleotides, the CDR3 is TGTGCCAGTAGTATGGGACTCACTAACACCGGGGAGCTGTTTTTT. Translated, it gives CASSMGLTNTGELFF.

This clone was observed at least ten times. V gene TRBV7-2 combines with J gene TRBJ2-7; no clear D. V lost 5 bases to trimming and J lost 5 bases, with 13 bases between them. The CDR3 totals 13 residues. Per germline, CDR1 SGHTA and CDR2 FQGNSA. This CDR3 is CASSLTPSDEQYV. The CDR3 DNA sequence: TGTGCCAGCAGCCTGACTCCAAGCGACGAGCAGTACGTC.

V is TRBV11-3 and J is TRBJ1-4, with D perhaps matching TRBD1 (5 bases). The V end was cut by 1 base, the J end by 5 bases, with 8 bases between. The CDR3 length is 14 residues. The germline V gene has CDR1 SGHNT and CDR2 YENEEA. In DNA, the CDR3 is TGTGCCAGCAGCTTAGGGGGCTCCAATGAAAAACTGTTTTTT. Encoded protein: CASSLGGSNEKLFF.

This clone was detected a few times. V usage is TRBV5-4 and J usage is TRBJ2-1, with D possibly called TRBD1 or TRBD2 (6 bases each). The germline CDR1 and CDR2 sequences are SGHNT and YYREEE (reference sequence). The ends were cut back, 4 bases at V and 4 bases at J, with 15 bases in the middle. This CDR3 contains 15 residues. CDR3 protein: CASSQPTGAYNEQFF. The CDR3 DNA reads TGTGCCAGCAGCCAACCCACGGGGGCTTACAATGAGCAGTTCTTC.

This clone was observed a handful of times. This rearrangement joins TRBV6-5 to TRBJ2-3; no clear D. The V end lost 5 bases, the J end lost 4 bases, and 7 bases lay between the germline ends. Germline V gene data show CDR1 as MNHEY and CDR2 as SVGAGI. This CDR3 contains 12 residues. The CDR3: CASSVLSDTQYF. The DNA for the CDR3 is TGTGCCAGCAGTGTACTATCAGATACGCAGTATTTT.

This clone was observed a few times. The chain employs TRBV4-3 and TRBJ1-2; tentatively, D is TRBD1 (6 bases). Trimming removed 0 bases from V and 3 bases from J, with 14 bases in between. The CDR3 spans 16 residues. From germline, CDR1 is LGHNA and CDR2 YSLEER. Here the CDR3 reads CASSQELGARDYGYTF. CDR3 bases: TGCGCCAGCAGCCAAGAGCTGGGGGCTAGGGACTATGGCTACACCTTC.

This clone was picked up many times. This chain connects TRBV18 to TRBJ1-1, with no clear D. In germline, CDR1 is KGHSH, CDR2 LQKENI. The CDR3 sequence is 15 residues long. Trimming removed 6 bases at V and 5 bases at J, with 19 bases between. CDR3 amino acids: CASSPRNRPNTEAFF. The DNA of the CDR3 is TGTGCCAGCTCGCCCAGGAACCGGCCTAATACTGAAGCTTTCTTT.

This chain uses TRBV23-1 with TRBJ1-2; D gene unclear. TRBV23-1 is flagged as an ORF with uncertain function. The V gene lost 11 bases and the J gene lost 4 bases, with 11 bases spanning the gap. The CDR3 consists of 11 residues. CDR3: CAPQRLYGYTF. CDR3 coding DNA: TGCGCCCCACAGAGACTCTATGGCTACACCTTC.

In the case of this clone: The junction departs from germline at one end; a sequencing error may be responsible. The rearrangement uses TRBV7-4 and TRBJ2-3, with 7 positions matching TRBD2. Germline V gene lookup returns CDR1 SGHVT and CDR2 SQSDAQ. This CDR3 is built from 16 residues. CDR3 DNA sequence: TGCGCCAGCAGCCAAGGAGCAGCGGGGAGCACAGATACGCAGTATTTT. As protein: CASSQGAAGSTDTQYF.